This T cell receptor beta chain was captured by sequencing in a study of regulatory T cells in long-lasting Graves disease. General study points: The number of shared public clonotypes was higher in persistent patients (roughly 3,000) than new patients (about 910).

Time point here: newly diagnosed GD, antithyroid drugs for less than 3 months. Preparation of the TCR library used RNA extracted from PBMCs. Arm-PCR of CDR3 regions with iRepertoire HTBI primers generated TCR beta libraries. TCRdb redid the calling of the multiplex PCR reads with MiXCR, one entry per CDR3 protein. Of fewer than 550,000 distinct CDR3 sequences in the sample, roughly 16% are singletons; the top ten hold approximately 25%. The sample holds many counts of this clonotype. The antigen remains undetermined. Trimming shortened V by 3 bases and J by 5 bases, and 6 bases separated the two germline ends. Germline V gene sequence: CDR1 SQVTM, CDR2 ANQGSEA. The CDR3 loop spans 11 amino acids. The same sample was also studied in work on T cells in Graves' hyperthyroidism and ophthalmopathy. From that second work: Most thyroid clonotypes expanded above 0.001 appeared in blood too.

The chain employs TRBV29-1 and TRBJ2-3, with D hard to call. The TCR comes from a woman aged 35-65 years with Graves disease. The material was peripheral blood mononuclear cells (PBMCs), obtained at new diagnosis, from a patient treated with antithyroid drugs. The CDR3 sequence: CSVDTVDTQYF. The CDR3 coding sequence is TGCAGCGTTGACACGGTAGATACGCAGTATTTT.